Detailed here is one TCR beta chain. The CDR3 consists of 17 residues. Germline lookup yields CDR1 SGDLS and CDR2 YYNGEE. Unmatched junction bases numbered 8, after V lost 0 bases and J lost 3 bases. The protocol was immunoSEQ multiplex PCR, while the TCRdb copy is restricted to in-frame clones and leaves out a portion. The sample contains 500,000 or so clones, around 90% of which appear only once. The treatment was: around 19 received Ad26.COV2.S at low or high dose, single or two shots; about five received placebo; per-sample allocation not given. Sample collection was performed on day 63 after the first vaccine or placebo injection. This specimen comes from a study of Ad26.COV2.S vaccination and SARS-CoV-2 variants.

This clonotype was obtained from a person aged 18-65 years who received the Ad26.COV2.S COVID-19 vaccine or a placebo. The sample here was peripheral blood, taken in a trial of Ad26.COV2.S vaccine versus placebo. The J gene is TRBJ2-5, the V gene TRBV9, with 10 bases lining up with TRBD2. CDR3 region: CASSVGDLAGVKETQYF. The CDR3 coding sequence is TGTGCCAGCAGCGTAGGTGACCTAGCGGGGGTAAAAGAGACCCAGTACTTC.